This record concerns one T cell receptor beta chain sequence. Germline values: CDR1 MNHEY, CDR2 SVGAGI. The V end was cut by 8 bases, the J end by 5 bases, with 12 bases between. The CDR3 loop spans 13 amino acids. The source of the sample is a study of blood T cell repertoires in COVID-19. At the level of the study: Some COVID-19 samples were acute and others convalescent; all came from the United States, Italy and Spain.

Individuals drawn from approximately 22 US areas were about 18 to 100 years old. Repertoires were generated with immunoSEQ multiplex PCR, while TCRdb's copy carries only in-frame clones and drops some. The profile shows 220,000 or so clones, 84% of them singletons. Sequencing input: PBMCs or T cells enriched from blood (not recorded which). The V call is TRBV6-5, the J call TRBJ1-4; D is unclear. This clonotype was obtained from a woman aged 35 to 49 who had recovered from COVID-19. The CDR3 reads CASGVSLNEKLFF. The CDR3 DNA reads TGTGCCAGCGGAGTTTCGTTGAATGAAAAACTGTTTTTT.